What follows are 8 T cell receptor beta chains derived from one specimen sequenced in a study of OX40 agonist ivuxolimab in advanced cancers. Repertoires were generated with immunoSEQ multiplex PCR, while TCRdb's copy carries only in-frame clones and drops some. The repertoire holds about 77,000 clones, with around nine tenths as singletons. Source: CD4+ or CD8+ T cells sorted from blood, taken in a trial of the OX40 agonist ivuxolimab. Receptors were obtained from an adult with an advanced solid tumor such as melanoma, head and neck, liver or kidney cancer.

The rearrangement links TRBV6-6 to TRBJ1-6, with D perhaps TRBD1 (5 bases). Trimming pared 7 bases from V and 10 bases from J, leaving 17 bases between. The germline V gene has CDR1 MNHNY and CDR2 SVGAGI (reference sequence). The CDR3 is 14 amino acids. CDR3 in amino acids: CASKEVRVESPLHF. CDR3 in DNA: TGTGCCAGCAAAGAGGTCAGGGTGGAGTCACCCCTCCACTTT.

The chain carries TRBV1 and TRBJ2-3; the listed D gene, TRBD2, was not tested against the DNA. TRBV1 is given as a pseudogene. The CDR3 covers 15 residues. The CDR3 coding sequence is TGCACCAGCAGCCGACTAGCGGGAGGTACAGATACGCAGTATTTT. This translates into CTSSRLAGGTDTQYF.

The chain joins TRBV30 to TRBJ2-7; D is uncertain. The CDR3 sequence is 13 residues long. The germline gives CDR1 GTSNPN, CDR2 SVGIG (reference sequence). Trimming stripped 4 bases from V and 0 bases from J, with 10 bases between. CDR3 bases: TGTGCCTGGACCCTTAAGGGCTCCTACGAGCAGTACTTC. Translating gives CAWTLKGSYEQYF.

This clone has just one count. Here the CDR3 DNA reads TGTGCCTGGAGCCCCACCCGGGGATACAATCAGCCCCAGCATTTT. Residues: CAWSPTRGYNQPQHF. This chain links TRBV30 with TRBJ1-5; D uncertain. The CDR3 length is 15 residues. V shed 3 bases and J shed 3 bases, with 15 bases lying between them. From germline, CDR1 is GTSNPN and CDR2 SVGIG (reference sequence).

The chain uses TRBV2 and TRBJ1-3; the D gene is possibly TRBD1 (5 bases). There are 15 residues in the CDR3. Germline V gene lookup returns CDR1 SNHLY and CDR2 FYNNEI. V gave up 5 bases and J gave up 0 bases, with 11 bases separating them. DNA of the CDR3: TGTGCCAGCAGTTCTCAGGGATACTCTGGAAACACCATATATTTT. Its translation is CASSSQGYSGNTIYF.

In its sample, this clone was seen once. The CDR3 bases are TGTGCCAGCAGTGAGGCGGGCTCAGGAAACTACACCTTC. It codes for CASSEAGSGNYTF. The genes are TRBV25-1 and TRBJ1-2, with no clear D. Looked up from germline, CDR1 is MGHDK and CDR2 is SYGVNS. CDR3 length: 13 residues. V was trimmed by 3 bases and J by 10 bases, leaving 15 bases between them.

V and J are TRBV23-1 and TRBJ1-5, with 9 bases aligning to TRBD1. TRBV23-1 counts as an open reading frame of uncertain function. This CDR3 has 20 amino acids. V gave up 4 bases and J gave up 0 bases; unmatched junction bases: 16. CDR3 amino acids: CASSPHLQPNRGHSNQPQHF. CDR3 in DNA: TGCGCCAGCAGTCCGCACCTCCAGCCTAACAGGGGGCATAGCAATCAGCCCCAGCATTTT.

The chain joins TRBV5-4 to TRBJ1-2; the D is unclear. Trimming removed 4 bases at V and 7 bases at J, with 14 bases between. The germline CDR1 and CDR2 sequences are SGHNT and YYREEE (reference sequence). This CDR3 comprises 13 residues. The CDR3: CASSQDGERGYTF. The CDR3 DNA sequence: TGTGCCAGCAGCCAGGACGGCGAGCGTGGCTACACCTTC.